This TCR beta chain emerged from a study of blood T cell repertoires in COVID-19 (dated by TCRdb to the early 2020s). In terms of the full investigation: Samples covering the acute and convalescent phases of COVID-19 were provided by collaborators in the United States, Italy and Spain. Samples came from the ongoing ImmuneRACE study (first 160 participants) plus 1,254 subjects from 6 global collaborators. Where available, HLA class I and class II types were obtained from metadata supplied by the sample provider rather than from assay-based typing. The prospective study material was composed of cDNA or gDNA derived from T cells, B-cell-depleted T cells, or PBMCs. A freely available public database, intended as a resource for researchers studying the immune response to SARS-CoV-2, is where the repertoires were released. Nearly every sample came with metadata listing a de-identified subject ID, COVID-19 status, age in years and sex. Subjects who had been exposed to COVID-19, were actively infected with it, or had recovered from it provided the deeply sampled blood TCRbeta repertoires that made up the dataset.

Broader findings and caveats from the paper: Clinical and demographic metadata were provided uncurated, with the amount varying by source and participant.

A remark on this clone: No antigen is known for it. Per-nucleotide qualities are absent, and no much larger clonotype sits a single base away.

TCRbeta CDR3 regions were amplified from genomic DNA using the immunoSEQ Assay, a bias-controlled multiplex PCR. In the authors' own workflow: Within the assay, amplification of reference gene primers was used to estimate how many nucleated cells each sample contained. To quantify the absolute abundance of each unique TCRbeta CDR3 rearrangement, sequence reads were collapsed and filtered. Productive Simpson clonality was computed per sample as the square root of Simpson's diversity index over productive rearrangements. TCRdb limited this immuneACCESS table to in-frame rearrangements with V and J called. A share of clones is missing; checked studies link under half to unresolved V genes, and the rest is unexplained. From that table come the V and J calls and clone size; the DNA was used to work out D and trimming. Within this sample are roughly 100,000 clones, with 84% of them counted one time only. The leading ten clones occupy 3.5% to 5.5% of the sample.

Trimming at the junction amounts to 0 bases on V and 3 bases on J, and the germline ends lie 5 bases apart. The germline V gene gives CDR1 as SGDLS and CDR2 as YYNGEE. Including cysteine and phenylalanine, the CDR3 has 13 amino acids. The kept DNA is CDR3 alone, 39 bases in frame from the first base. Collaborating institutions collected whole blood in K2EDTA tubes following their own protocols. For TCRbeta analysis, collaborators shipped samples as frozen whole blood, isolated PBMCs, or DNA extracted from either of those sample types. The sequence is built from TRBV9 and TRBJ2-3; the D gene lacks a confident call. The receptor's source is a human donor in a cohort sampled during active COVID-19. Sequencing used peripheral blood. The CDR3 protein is CASSVGPTDTQYF. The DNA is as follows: TGTGCCAGCAGCGTAGGGCCGACAGATACGCAGTATTTT.